This TCR beta chain was sequenced for a study of T cells in localized non-small cell lung cancer. Clones were read by immunoSEQ multiplex PCR, and TCRdb kept only the in-frame ones, dropping some. The profile shows more than 15,000 clones, approximately 91% of them singletons. V was pared by 0 bases and J by 0 bases, with 9 bases between. There are 16 residues in the CDR3. CDR1 and CDR2 (germline): MNHEY, SVGAGI. Source: peripheral blood, taken before any cancer treatment. The receptor was isolated from a woman aged 40-70 years with stage I lung adenocarcinoma. V gene TRBV6-5 combines with J gene TRBJ1-5; D remains ambiguous. The DNA for the CDR3 is TGTGCCAGCAGTTACTCTTGGTCAGATAGCAATCAGCCCCAGCATTTT. Residues: CASSYSWSDSNQPQHF.